This T cell receptor (beta chain) was observed in a study of blood T cell repertoires in COVID-19. Looking at the study overall: COVID-19 samples from acute and convalescent phases originated in the United States, Italy and Spain. From T cells, B-cell-depleted T cells, or PBMCs came the material, which was cDNA or gDNA.

Per germline, CDR1 SGHTA and CDR2 FQGNSA. CDR3 length equals 16 residues. The V gene end was trimmed by 5 bases and the J gene end by 0 bases; junction bases not matched to a gene: 4. Per the original methods: Reference gene primers were amplified, and this amplification served to estimate nucleated cell counts. Libraries were prepared by immunoSEQ multiplex PCR; TCRdb keeps only in-frame clonotypes and omits some of them. V and J calls and clone size are copied from that table; D and trimming were computed from the DNA. The sample records over 150,000 clones, almost 85% being singletons. The clonotype was recovered from a human donor with acute or convalescent COVID-19. The donor label of this sample is uncertain. This chain joins TRBV7-2 and TRBJ2-1; the match to TRBD1 covers 10 bases. Material for sequencing was peripheral blood. The CDR3 region has the DNA TGTGCCAGCAGCCGGGGACAGGGGATCTCCTACAATGAGCAGTTCTTC. Amino acids: CASSRGQGISYNEQFF. Full variable domain (remainder filled in from reference TRBV7-2 and TRBJ2-1): GAGVSQSPSNKVTEKGKDVELRCDPISGHTALYWYRQSLGQGLEFLIYFQGNSAPDKSGLPSDRFSAERTGGSVSTLTIQRTQQEDSAVYLCASSRGQGISYNEQFFGPGTRLTVL.